This T cell receptor (beta chain) was sequenced for a study of blood T cells in healthy people across ages. Broader study findings: Both higher diversity and more naive CD4+ cells marked long-lived donors when set against aged donors. Using unsorted PBMCs precluded a conclusive naive versus antigen-experienced comparison.

Using a J-beta primer mix together with a sample-barcoded 5' primer, a second PCR was run for roughly 6 to 12 cycles. TCRdb re-derived calls from the 5' RACE reads in MiXCR, one entry per CDR3 protein. The sample records around 1,000,000 distinct CDR3 sequences, about 23% being singletons. A few counts support this clonotype. Its antigen remains unidentified. In addition, the sample was reused for a study of T cells of mothers and their children.

Sample: blood. This sequence was found in a girl aged 2 to 9 in good health.

In nucleotides, the CDR3 is TGTGCCAGCAGCCCCCTTTTAGGGACAGGGGAGGGCTACGAGCAGTACTTC. It is translated as CASSPLLGTGEGYEQYF. The chain recombines TRBV7-9 with TRBJ2-7, with 10 bases lining up with TRBD1. Germline CDR1 SEHNR, CDR2 FQNEAQ (reference sequence). V gave up 5 bases and J gave up 3 bases; unmatched junction bases: 13. The CDR3 length is 17 residues.